This T cell receptor (beta chain) was retrieved from a study of control samples from healthy donors and cancer patients. This CDR3 has 12 residues. The germline CDR1 and CDR2 sequences are SGHNT and YYREEE (reference sequence). Trimming left V 1 base short and J 1 base short, with 2 bases between. Libraries were prepared by immunoSEQ multiplex PCR; TCRdb keeps only in-frame clonotypes and omits some of them. Here the sample spans over 150,000 clones, 96% being singletons. Sequencing was done on a sample of blood. V usage is TRBV5-4 and J usage is TRBJ1-1, with D unresolved. The source is a woman under 40 in good health. The CDR3 reads CASSLQNTEAFF. DNA for the CDR3: TGTGCCAGCAGCTTGCAGAACACTGAAGCTTTCTTT.